This T cell receptor beta chain was profiled in a study of blood T cell repertoires in COVID-19. At the level of the study: COVID-19 samples from acute and convalescent phases originated in the United States, Italy and Spain. PBMCs, B-cell-depleted T cells, or T cells provided the cDNA or gDNA that made up the material.

The ends lost 5 bases at V and 7 bases at J; junction bases unmatched: 9. The germline gives CDR1 LGHDT, CDR2 YNNKEL (reference sequence). CDR3 length: 17 residues. Per the study methods: Amplification of reference gene primers provided the estimated nucleated cell counts. Only in-frame clones appear in the TCRdb table, and some are missing; sequencing was by immunoSEQ multiplex PCR. That table supplies the V and J calls and clone size; D and trimming were determined from the DNA. The table records under 300,000 clones, approximately 82% of them present only once. A few counts support this clone. Sequenced material: peripheral blood. The receptor comes from a man aged 30 to 39 who had recovered from COVID-19. The gene calls are TRBV3-1 (or the pseudogene TRBV3-2) and TRBJ1-6, with 12 bases matching TRBD1. CDR3 amino acids: CASSSGQGAGSNSPLHF. The CDR3 DNA reads as TGTGCCAGCAGCTCGGGACAGGGGGCAGGAAGCAATTCACCCCTCCACTTT.